This T cell receptor beta chain was observed in a study of T cells after somatic rescue of genetic block (TCRdb year 2020). For the wider study: What the study looked at was long-term robustness, specifically in a T-cell system that came about through somatic rescue of a genetic block in T-cell development.

This clone was found a few times. The clone's antigen remains unknown. Qualities for individual bases were not recorded, and no much larger clone is one base off. Preparation of the library involved the immunoSEQ multiplex PCR assay. TCRdb took over this immuneACCESS table, retaining in-frame rearrangements with V and J assigned. Such tables are incomplete; in checked studies, under half of the missing clones stem from an unresolved V gene, and the remainder is unexplained. The sample table holds almost 15,000 clones, of which about 70% were seen once. 27% of the sample is held by the ten biggest clonotypes. Taken from cysteine to phenylalanine, the CDR3 has 16 residues. Only the CDR3 DNA stays, 48 bases, in frame from base 1. Sequences GTSNPN (CDR1) and SVGIG (CDR2) are obtained from the germline V gene (reference sequence). The V end loses 2 bases and the J end loses 0 bases, and a stretch of 13 bases separates them.

The sequence is built from TRBV30 and TRBJ1-4; the D segment cannot be called with confidence. The clonotype was recovered from a man aged 18 to 29. The specimen was peripheral blood mononuclear cells (PBMCs). For the CDR3, the sequence is CAWSTGGGATNEKLFF. In nucleotides, the sequence is TGTGCCTGGAGTACGGGTGGAGGAGCAACTAATGAAAAACTGTTTTTT.